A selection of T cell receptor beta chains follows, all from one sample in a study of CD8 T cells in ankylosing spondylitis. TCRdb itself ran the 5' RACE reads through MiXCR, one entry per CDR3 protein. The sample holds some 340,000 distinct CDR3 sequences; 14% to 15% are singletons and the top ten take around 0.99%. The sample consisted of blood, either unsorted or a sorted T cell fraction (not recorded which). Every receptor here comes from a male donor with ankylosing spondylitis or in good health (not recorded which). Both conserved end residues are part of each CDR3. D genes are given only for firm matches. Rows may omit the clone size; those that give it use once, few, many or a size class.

CASIPRAGTGNEQFF TGTGCCAGCATTCCAAGGGCCGGCACGGGCAATGAGCAGTTCTTC TRBV12-3/TRBV12-4 many NA TRBJ2-1
CASSYSISNNEQFF TGTGCCAGCAGTTACTCGATTAGCAACAATGAGCAGTTCTTC TRBV6-5 few NA TRBJ2-1
CSARPWGAGYTF TGCAGTGCCCGACCTTGGGGGGCTGGCTACACCTTC TRBV20-1 NA NA TRBJ1-2
CASSPGAGRSSYEQYF TGTGCCAGCAGCCCGGGAGCGGGAAGGAGCTCCTACGAGCAGTACTTC TRBV5-5 NA TRBD2 TRBJ2-7
CASSFAGPIKNEQFF TGTGCCAGCAGTTTCGCGGGGCCCATTAAAAATGAGCAGTTCTTC TRBV12-3/TRBV12-4 NA NA TRBJ2-1
CSAHGTANTEAFF TGCAGCGCGCACGGGACGGCGAACACTGAAGCTTTCTTT TRBV29-1 few NA TRBJ1-1
CASSFGGGANTQYF TGTGCCAGCAGCTTCGGCGGGGGGGCAAATACGCAGTATTTT TRBV7-2 few TRBD2 TRBJ2-3
CASSMGHQETQYF TGTGCCAGCAGCATGGGTCACCAAGAGACCCAGTACTTC TRBV27 NA NA TRBJ2-5
CASTPSGDYEQYF TGTGCCAGCACTCCTAGCGGAGATTACGAGCAGTACTTC TRBV6-6 NA TRBD2 TRBJ2-7
CASSDRQLYSNQPQHF TGTGCCAGCAGCGACAGACAGCTTTATAGCAATCAGCCCCAGCATTTT TRBV12-3/TRBV12-4 few NA TRBJ1-5
CASRYLRGSSYNEQFF TGTGCCAGCAGATACCTAAGGGGTAGCTCCTACAATGAGCAGTTCTTC TRBV6-2/TRBV6-3 few NA TRBJ2-1
CSASLPGYGYTF TGCAGTGCTAGTCTCCCGGGGTATGGCTACACCTTC TRBV20-1 few NA TRBJ1-2
CASSPLLGGWNTEAFF TGTGCCAGCAGCCCCCTGTTGGGGGGATGGAACACTGAAGCTTTCTTT TRBV14 NA NA TRBJ1-1
CASSQERAGTSGNTIYF TGCGCCAGCAGCCAAGAAAGAGCGGGCACCTCTGGAAACACCATATATTTT TRBV4-1 NA NA TRBJ1-3
CASSFTSGTSLEQFF TGCGCCAGCAGCTTTACTAGCGGGACCAGTCTTGAGCAGTTCTTC TRBV5-1 NA TRBD2 TRBJ2-1
CASRLPGYSGELFF TGTGCCAGTAGGCTACCAGGGTACTCCGGGGAGCTGTTTTTT TRBV19 NA NA TRBJ2-2
CASSLDGGSNQPQHF TGCGCCAGCAGCCTCGACGGAGGTAGCAATCAGCCCCAGCATTTT TRBV4-1 NA NA TRBJ1-5
CASSVLASGSSDTQYF TGTGCCAGCAGTGTACTCGCTAGCGGGAGCTCAGATACGCAGTATTTT TRBV2 few TRBD2 TRBJ2-3
CASSEENQETQYF TGTGCCAGCAGTGAAGAGAACCAAGAGACCCAGTACTTC TRBV2 few NA TRBJ2-5
CSASDNTGGYQREFF TGCAGTGCTAGCGATAATACAGGGGGGTATCAAAGGGAGTTCTTC TRBV20-1 few TRBD1 TRBJ2-1
CASSPRASTDTQYF TGTGCCAGCTCACCACGGGCTTCCACAGATACGCAGTATTTT TRBV18 few NA TRBJ2-3
CASRTGPSQYNEQFF TGTGCCAGCAGGACGGGACCCAGCCAATACAATGAGCAGTTCTTC TRBV7-2 NA NA TRBJ2-1
CASSRGEGNQPQHF TGTGCCAGCAGCCGGGGCGAGGGGAATCAGCCCCAGCATTTT TRBV6-1 few NA TRBJ1-5
CASRRSPSTDEKLFF TGTGCCAGCAGGCGCTCCCCTAGCACGGATGAAAAACTGTTTTTT TRBV7-9 few NA TRBJ1-4
CASSTALTGELFF TGCGCCAGCAGCACGGCGCTCACCGGGGAGCTGTTTTTT TRBV5-1 few NA TRBJ2-2
CASSLRRDGAWQETQYF TGTGCCAGCAGCTTACGAAGGGACGGCGCGTGGCAAGAGACCCAGTACTTC TRBV7-8 once NA TRBJ2-5
CASRPTGTGYSYEQYF TGTGCCAGCAGGCCGACCGGGACAGGGTACTCCTACGAGCAGTACTTC TRBV27 NA TRBD1 TRBJ2-7